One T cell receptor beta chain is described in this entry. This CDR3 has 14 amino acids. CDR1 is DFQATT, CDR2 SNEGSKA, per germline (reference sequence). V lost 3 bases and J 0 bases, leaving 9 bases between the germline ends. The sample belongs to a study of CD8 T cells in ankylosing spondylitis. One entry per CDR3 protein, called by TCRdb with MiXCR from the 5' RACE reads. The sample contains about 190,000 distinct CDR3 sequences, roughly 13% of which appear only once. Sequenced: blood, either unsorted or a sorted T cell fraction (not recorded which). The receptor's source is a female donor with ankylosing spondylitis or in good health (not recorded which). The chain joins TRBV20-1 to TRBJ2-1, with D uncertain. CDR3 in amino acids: CSASPRDSYNEQFF. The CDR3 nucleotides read TGCAGTGCTAGCCCCCGAGACTCCTACAATGAGCAGTTCTTC.